The TCR beta chain described here comes from a study of blood T cell repertoires in COVID-19. Data came from immunoSEQ multiplex PCR; TCRdb stores just in-frame clones and leaves some out. The data contain about 240,000 clones, roughly 80% of them singletons. V shed 0 bases and J shed 3 bases, with 9 bases lying between them. The CDR3 totals 14 residues. Germline V gives CDR1 SGDLS, CDR2 YYNGEE. The V and J genes are TRBV9 and TRBJ2-5; D is uncertain. The TCR originated in a young woman with acute or convalescent COVID-19. Input material: peripheral blood. The CDR3 is CASSVASTKETQYF. In DNA, the CDR3 is TGTGCCAGCAGCGTAGCTTCCACAAAAGAGACCCAGTACTTC.